This entry describes one T cell receptor (beta chain). This clone showed up many times. Its antigen has not been determined. Base qualities are not at hand, and no much larger clone is one base apart. This entry is derived from a study of blood T cell repertoires in COVID-19 (dated by TCRdb to 2018 to 2020). A note on the overall study: Samples covering the acute and convalescent phases of COVID-19 were provided by collaborators in the United States, Italy and Spain. The prospective study material was composed of cDNA or gDNA derived from T cells, B-cell-depleted T cells, or PBMCs. Subjects who had been exposed to COVID-19, were actively infected with it, or had recovered from it provided the deeply sampled blood TCRbeta repertoires that made up the dataset. The repertoires were made available in a free public database intended to serve as a resource for research on the immune response to SARS-CoV-2. The samples were drawn from the first 160 participants of the ongoing ImmuneRACE study and from over a thousand subjects provided by 6 global collaborators. The sample metadata nearly always contained a de-identified subject ID, COVID-19 status, age in years and sex. Where available, HLA class I and class II types were taken from metadata supplied by the sample provider and were not determined by assay-based typing. What the study reported, not specific to this receptor: Clinical and demographic metadata were provided uncurated, with the amount varying by source and participant.

Each collaborating institution followed its own protocols to collect whole blood in K2EDTA tubes. For TCRbeta analysis, collaborator samples were shipped as frozen whole blood, as isolated PBMCs, or as DNA extracted from either sample type. The CDR3 numbers 13 residues from cysteine through phenylalanine. CDR3 DNA only is kept here, 39 bases in frame from base 1. The germline V gene yields SNHLY for CDR1 and FYNNEI for CDR2. V is cut by 3 bases and J by 6 bases, and the space between the germline ends is 12 bases. TCRbeta CDR3 regions were amplified from genomic DNA by means of the immunoSEQ Assay, a bias-controlled multiplex PCR. The authors' pipeline ran thus. Within the assay, amplification of reference gene primers was used to estimate how many nucleated cells each sample contained. Sequence reads were collapsed and filtered to measure the absolute abundance of every unique TCRbeta CDR3 rearrangement. Productive Simpson clonality was computed per sample as the square root of Simpson's diversity index over productive rearrangements. Entries here come from immuneACCESS through TCRdb and include only in-frame sequences with V and J called. Some clones fail to appear in such tables; in the studies checked, an unresolved V gene covers under half of the shortfall, and the cause of the remainder is unknown. The V and J calls and the clone size are those of that table, but D and trimming were determined from the DNA. In all, the sample holds a few hundred thousand clones, and roughly nine tenths of those were seen once. 6.2% of the sample is held by the ten biggest clonotypes.

The TCR originated in a man aged 55 to 70 with acute or convalescent COVID-19. The rearrangement combines TRBV2 with TRBJ2-7; the D gene is not confidently resolved. The sample comprised peripheral blood. The CDR3 sequence is CASSDVGLREQYF. The nucleotides read TGTGCCAGCAGTGATGTCGGGTTGCGCGAGCAGTACTTC.